This T cell receptor (beta chain) was documented in a study of T cells expressing NK-cell markers. Study-level results: Dominant NKG2C+ clonotypes were found to form roughly 1.0-7.0% of CD8+ T cells in about six donors.

CDR3 size: 14 residues. With regard to this clonotype: Its antigen is not identified.

TCRdb re-called the 5' RACE reads, yielding one record per CDR3 amino acid sequence without DNA. The specimen's table records around 550,000 distinct CDR3 sequences. The clonotype originates from a man aged 18 to 30 in good health. V gene TRBV12-3 or TRBV12-4 combines with J gene TRBJ1-2; TCRdb proposes TRBD1, but this gene call is untestable without DNA. Sequenced input: blood T cells: a sorted CD56 or NKG2C T cell subset, CD4+ or CD8+ T cells, or bulk PBMC T cells (not recorded which). The CDR3 protein is CASSLEGQVYGYTF.